Listed here is a single T cell receptor beta chain. Its antigen remains unknown. The CDR3 contains 16 residues. V shed 2 bases, J shed 8 bases, and the junction held 10 bases outside the gene matches. From germline, CDR1 is MNHNY and CDR2 SVGAGI (reference sequence). The record originates from a study of cytomegalovirus exposure and HLA in healthy donors. As for the study in general: Inside one of the first data releases sat around 85 million unique TCRs taken from HLA-typed donors.

Broader study findings: One cluster of highly shared sequence variants probably arose as a sequencing artifact. The study dropped some indistinguishable V segments, TRBV6-2 and TRBV6-3 among them.

The primer mix had 60 Vbeta and 13 Jbeta primers. In the original processing: In a later analysis, of some 80 million unique beta chains, about 10 million appeared in at least two donors. Sequenced by immunoSEQ multiplex PCR; TCRdb stores in-frame clones only, minus some. V and J calls and clone size are as listed in that table; D and trimming were resolved from the DNA. This sample has some 150,000 clones, with approximately 82% found just once. This receptor was identified in a young man in good health and CMV-seropositive. V is TRBV6-6 and J is TRBJ1-5; 9 nucleotides match TRBD1. The source material was PBMCs. The CDR3: CASSYPGTGMGEPQHF. CDR3 nucleotides: TGTGCCAGCAGTTACCCCGGGACAGGGATGGGTGAGCCCCAGCATTTT.